Listed here are 28 T cell receptor beta chains from one sample, sequenced in a study of control samples from healthy donors and cancer patients. TCRdb's table, derived via immunoSEQ multiplex PCR, lists solely in-frame clones and lacks some. This table holds 130,000 or so clones, just under 95% found once. The sample was blood. All receptors derive from a man younger than 35 in good health.

CDR3 in amino acids: CSVENGNTGELFF. In DNA form, the CDR3 reads TGCAGCGTTGAAAACGGGAACACCGGGGAGCTGTTTTTT. The V call is TRBV29-1, the J call TRBJ2-2; the D is unclear. V lost 2 bases and J lost 1, with 5 bases in between. This CDR3 comprises 13 residues. Germline assignment: CDR1 SQVTM and CDR2 ANQGSEA.

A single count supports this clone. The gene calls are TRBV12-3 or TRBV12-4 and TRBJ1-2; D is uncertain. The CDR3 has 13 residues. Trimming took off 3 bases at V and 0 bases at J, with 5 bases between the two ends. This CDR3 is CASSLVANYGYTF. In nucleotides, the CDR3 is TGTGCCAGCAGTTTGGTAGCTAACTATGGCTACACCTTC.

J is TRBJ1-2 and V is TRBV5-5; D unresolved. CDR1 and CDR2 (germline): SGHKS, YYEKEE (reference sequence). The ends were cut back, 1 base at V and 7 bases at J, with 17 bases in the middle. The CDR3 covers 15 residues. The CDR3 protein is CASSLYEWEPTGYTF. Written as DNA, the CDR3 is TGTGCCAGCAGCTTGTACGAGTGGGAGCCCACTGGCTACACCTTC.

The gene calls are TRBV6-1 and TRBJ2-6, with 7 nucleotides matching TRBD2. Losses at the gene ends were 1 base for V and 0 bases for J; bases not matched to a gene: 3. The CDR3 totals 17 residues. Germline CDR1 and CDR2: MNHNS and SASEGT. The CDR3 here is CASSEETSFSGANVLTF. The CDR3 nucleotides read TGTGCCAGCAGTGAAGAGACTAGCTTCTCTGGGGCCAACGTCCTGACTTTC.

The V and J genes are TRBV18 and TRBJ2-7; D not certain. Germline CDR1 KGHSH, CDR2 LQKENI. This CDR3 region has 15 residues. With 3 bases removed from V and 0 bases from J, the gap between germline ends came to 12 bases. The CDR3 loop reads CASSPESSFSYEQYF. Here the CDR3 DNA reads TGTGCCAGCTCACCGGAATCGTCGTTCTCCTACGAGCAGTACTTC.

The CDR3 DNA sequence: TGTGCCAGCAGCCTCACAGCGTCGGGAAACACCATATATTTT. Protein: CASSLTASGNTIYF. This chain joins TRBV3-1 (or the pseudogene TRBV3-2) and TRBJ1-3, with no clear D. The CDR3 consists of 14 residues. Germline CDR1 reads LGHDT; CDR2 reads YNNKEL (reference sequence). V dropped 4 bases and J dropped 4 bases, with 11 bases sitting between them.

This sequence joins TRBV9 and TRBJ2-7; no definite D call. V was clipped by 0 bases and J by 0 bases, with 7 bases between them. The CDR3 extends over 14 amino acids. Germline CDR1 is SGDLS and CDR2 is YYNGEE. Here the CDR3 DNA reads TGTGCCAGCAGCGTAGAGGCCAGCTCCTACGAGCAGTACTTC. Its protein is CASSVEASSYEQYF.

The V and J genes are TRBV30 and TRBJ1-6; D is unclear. V dropped 1 base and J dropped 2 bases, with 6 bases sitting between them. Looked up from germline, CDR1 is GTSNPN and CDR2 is SVGIG (reference sequence). The CDR3 is 14 amino acids. The CDR3 here is CAWSATAYNSPLHF. The CDR3 nucleotides read TGTGCCTGGAGTGCGACGGCCTATAATTCACCCCTCCACTTT.

There are a few counts of this clone. The genes are TRBV4-1 and TRBJ1-4; D not certain. The germline gives CDR1 MGHRA, CDR2 YSYEKL. CDR3 length: 12 residues. V lost 0 bases and J 10 bases, leaving 6 bases between the germline ends. Written as DNA, the CDR3 is TGCGCCAGCAGCCAAGATTTGGGAAAACTGTTTTTT. Translation gives CASSQDLGKLFF.

This clone appeared a few times. This sequence joins TRBV30 and TRBJ2-2; no firm D call. This CDR3 has 14 residues. The germline V and J ends were trimmed by 6 bases and 5 bases, with 16 bases remaining between them. Germline CDR1 and CDR2: GTSNPN and SVGIG (reference sequence). The CDR3 loop is CACHEPGNTGELFF. CDR3 nucleotide sequence: TGTGCCTGTCACGAACCCGGTAATACCGGGGAGCTGTTTTTT.

The rearrangement joins TRBV11-2 to TRBJ1-4; D is uncertain. Germline loops: CDR1 SGHAT, CDR2 FQNNGV. Trimming removed 0 bases from V and 0 bases from J, with 5 bases in between. The CDR3 covers 15 residues. CDR3 nucleotides: TGTGCCAGCAGCTTAGAGGGGACAACTAATGAAAAACTGTTTTTT. It yields the protein CASSLEGTTNEKLFF.

The chain employs TRBV7-9 and TRBJ2-5, with D possibly TRBD2 on 5 matching bases. Germline V gene lookup returns CDR1 SEHNR and CDR2 FQNEAQ (reference sequence). V dropped 5 bases and J dropped 1 base, with 17 bases sitting between them. The CDR3 totals 16 residues. The CDR3 bases are TGTGCCAGCAGCCCAAGGATGGAGGTCTTCCAAGAGACCCAGTACTTC. Translating gives CASSPRMEVFQETQYF.

This clone was seen only once. This chain joins TRBV6-4 and TRBJ2-6, with TRBD1 identical over 7 bases. The CDR3 loop spans 16 amino acids. V trimming: 7 bases; J trimming: 0 bases; junction bases outside the gene matches: 6. Germline CDR1 reads MRHNA; CDR2 reads SNTAGT. CDR3 region: CASTNTGDSGANVLTF. The CDR3 DNA reads TGTGCCAGCACAAACACAGGGGACTCTGGGGCCAACGTCCTGACTTTC.

V and J are TRBV5-4 and TRBJ1-6; tentatively, D is TRBD1 (5 bases). With 2 bases removed from V and 1 base from J, the gap between germline ends came to 10 bases. The CDR3 loop spans 16 amino acids. CDR1 is SGHNT, CDR2 YYREEE, per germline (reference sequence). CDR3 region: CASSFSGSSYNSPLHF. DNA of the CDR3: TGTGCCAGCAGCTTTTCAGGGAGTTCCTATAATTCACCCCTCCACTTT.

The gene calls are TRBV10-3 and TRBJ1-2; the match to TRBD1 covers 9 bases. From germline, CDR1 is ENHRY and CDR2 SYGVKD. V lost 10 bases to trimming and J lost 8 bases; unmatched junction nucleotides: 11. This CDR3 region has 13 residues. The CDR3 sequence is CATRQGEAEGYTF. In nucleotides, the CDR3 is TGTGCCACCCGACAGGGGGAAGCGGAAGGCTACACCTTC.

A note on this clone: The conserved phenylalanine or tryptophan normally closing the CDR3 is absent here, so this likely arose from a read error. The limits of the CDR3 on the DNA are not certain, so only TCRdb's listed CDR3 is given. This chain links TRBV6-5 with TRBJ1-2. Germline lookup yields CDR1 MNHEY and CDR2 SVGAGI. Counting both end residues, the CDR3 totals 12 amino acids. CDR3 amino acids: CASRDAVRPSDL.

This sequence joins TRBV2 and TRBJ2-7, with TRBD1 matching 9 bases. After removal of 4 bases from V and 0 bases from J, the junction contained 1 base not matched to a gene. The CDR3 is 14 amino acids. Germline V gene lookup returns CDR1 SNHLY and CDR2 FYNNEI. For the CDR3, the DNA is TGTGCCAGCAGTGCGGACAGGGGCTCCTACGAGCAGTACTTC. Translation gives CASSADRGSYEQYF.

This clone appeared once. This chain connects TRBV5-1 to TRBJ1-1; D is possibly TRBD1 (6 bases). Germline V gene data show CDR1 as SGHRS and CDR2 as YFSETQ. This CDR3 is 13 amino acids long. Trimming left V 0 bases short and J 6 bases short, with 9 bases between. CDR3 protein: CASSLEGEAEAFF. CDR3 DNA sequence: TGCGCCAGCAGCTTGGAGGGGGAAGCTGAAGCTTTCTTT.

The chain employs TRBV6-6 and TRBJ1-1, with a tentative D call TRBD1 (5 bases). Germline V gives CDR1 MNHNY, CDR2 SVGAGI (reference sequence). The V end lost 4 bases, the J end lost 6 bases, and 21 bases lay between the germline ends. The CDR3 contains 16 residues. The CDR3 DNA reads as TGTGCCAGCAGTTCCCAGGCTTGGGTGAAGGGGCCTGAAGCTTTCTTT. It translates to CASSSQAWVKGPEAFF.

The CDR3 sequence: CASSEVTRYEKLFF. Written as DNA, the CDR3 is TGTGCCAGCAGTGAGGTTACTCGTTATGAAAAACTGTTTTTT. V gene TRBV2 combines with J gene TRBJ1-4; no reliable D call. The V gene's germline CDR1 is SNHLY and CDR2 FYNNEI. V lost 3 bases to trimming and J lost 6 bases, with 11 bases between them. The CDR3 covers 14 residues.

V gene TRBV10-3 combines with J gene TRBJ1-1, with D hard to call. CDR1 ENHRY and CDR2 SYGVKD come from the germline V gene. Trimming cost V 3 bases and J 6 bases, with 11 bases left between them. The CDR3 has 13 amino acids. As DNA, the CDR3 is TGTGCCATCAGTGAAGTAAAAACCGCTGAAGCTTTCTTT. It codes for CAISEVKTAEAFF.

The chain couples TRBV28 to TRBJ1-6; D possibly corresponds to TRBD1 (6 bases). The germline V gene encodes CDR1 MDHEN and CDR2 SYDVKM. The CDR3 is made up of 13 amino acids. The V end lost 5 bases, the J end lost 8 bases, and 10 bases lay between the germline ends. The CDR3 DNA reads TGTGCCAGCAGTCCGCCAGGGGATTCACCCCTCCACTTT. It translates to CASSPPGDSPLHF.

The chain links TRBV18 to TRBJ2-7, with 10 positions matching TRBD2. Germline V lookup: CDR1 KGHSH, CDR2 LQKENI. This CDR3 region has 16 residues. V was clipped by 3 bases and J by 1 base; unmatched bases: 6. The CDR3 here is CASSPASGGQSYEQYF. The CDR3 nucleotides read TGTGCCAGCTCACCTGCTAGCGGGGGACAATCCTACGAGCAGTACTTC.

This rearrangement joins TRBV4-2 to TRBJ2-6; no reliable D call. The CDR3 spans 15 residues. The germline V gene has CDR1 LGHNA and CDR2 YNFKEQ. Trimming stripped 4 bases from V and 2 bases from J, with 9 bases between. CDR3 protein: CASSREVAGANVLTF. The CDR3 DNA reads as TGTGCCAGCAGCCGCGAGGTAGCTGGGGCCAACGTCCTGACTTTC.

The chain joins TRBV13 to TRBJ2-1; 7 positions match TRBD2. The ends lost 2 bases at V and 3 bases at J; junction bases unmatched: 7. CDR1 PRHDT and CDR2 FYEKMQ come from the germline V gene (reference sequence). The CDR3 covers 16 residues. The CDR3 region is CASSLWWTGGYNEQFF. CDR3 DNA: TGTGCCAGCAGCTTATGGTGGACGGGGGGCTACAATGAGCAGTTCTTC.

This clone was detected only once. The chain has TRBV5-4 and TRBJ1-2, with 7 bases matching TRBD1. The CDR3 has 18 amino acids. The trim removed 4 bases at V and 3 bases at J, leaving 18 bases unmatched. Germline CDR1 reads SGHNT; CDR2 reads YYREEE (reference sequence). The CDR3 spells CASSTRRQGGRLDYGYTF. CDR3 DNA: TGTGCCAGCAGCACACGTCGACAGGGCGGGCGGCTTGACTATGGCTACACCTTC.

The chain couples TRBV5-4 to TRBJ1-2, with 7 bases lining up with TRBD1. The germline CDR1 and CDR2 sequences are SGHNT and YYREEE (reference sequence). This CDR3 comprises 13 residues. After removal of 3 bases from V and 8 bases from J, the junction contained 7 bases not matched to a gene. This chain's CDR3 is CASSSRQGHGYTF. CDR3 bases: TGTGCCAGCAGCTCACGACAGGGACACGGCTACACCTTC.

The V gene is TRBV9, the J gene TRBJ2-7, with 7 bases aligning to TRBD2. V trimming: 0 bases; J trimming: 3 bases; junction bases outside the gene matches: 6. The CDR3 extends over 15 amino acids. Germline CDR1 and CDR2: SGDLS and YYNGEE. Here the CDR3 reads CASSVAHGGIYEQYF. The CDR3 DNA follows: TGTGCCAGCAGCGTAGCCCACGGGGGGATCTACGAGCAGTACTTC.